Sequencing of this TCR beta chain was carried out in a study of blood T cell repertoires in COVID-19. The V end lost 0 bases, the J end lost 1 base, and 5 bases lay between the germline ends. This CDR3 has 15 residues. Germline lookup yields CDR1 SGHRS and CDR2 YFSETQ. Profiled with immunoSEQ multiplex PCR; TCRdb holds only in-frame clones, not every one. The sample contains over 50,000 clones, 70% to 90% of which appear only once. The chain has TRBV5-1 and TRBJ2-6; a possible D gene is TRBD2 (5 bases). This receptor was taken from a man aged 65-85 years with acute or convalescent COVID-19. Sequencing was carried out using peripheral blood. CDR3 DNA: TGCGCCAGCAGCTTGGGAGGGTCTGGGGCCAACGTCCTGACTTTC. Amino acid sequence: CASSLGGSGANVLTF.